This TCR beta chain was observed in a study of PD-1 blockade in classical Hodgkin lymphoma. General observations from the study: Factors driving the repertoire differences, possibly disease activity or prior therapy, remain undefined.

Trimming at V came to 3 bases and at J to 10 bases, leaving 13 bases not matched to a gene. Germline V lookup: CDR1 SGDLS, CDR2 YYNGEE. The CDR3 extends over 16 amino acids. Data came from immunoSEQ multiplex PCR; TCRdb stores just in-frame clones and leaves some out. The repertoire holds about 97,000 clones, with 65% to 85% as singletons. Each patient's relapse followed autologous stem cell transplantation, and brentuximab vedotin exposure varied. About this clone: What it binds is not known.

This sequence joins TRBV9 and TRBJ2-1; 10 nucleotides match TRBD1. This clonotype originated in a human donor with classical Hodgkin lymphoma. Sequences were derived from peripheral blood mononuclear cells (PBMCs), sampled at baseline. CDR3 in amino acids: CASSAQTGGFSNEQFF. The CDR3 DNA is TGTGCCAGCAGCGCCCAGACAGGGGGCTTTTCAAACGAGCAGTTCTTC.